The present entry profiles one TCR beta chain with its context. The target antigen is unknown. These data originate in a study of OX40 agonist ivuxolimab in advanced cancers. Study summary: Patients received the agonistic anti-OX40 (CD134) antibody ivuxolimab. General study points: Normalized expansion of T-cell clones was also low for some nonresponders.

Method: immunoSEQ multiplex PCR; TCRdb's copy keeps in-frame clones and lacks some. The table has approximately 61,000 clones, approximately 90% seen once; the top ten hold about 1.8%. Trimming stripped 0 bases from V and 1 base from J, with 9 bases between. This CDR3 is 16 amino acids long. Germline V gene data show CDR1 as SGHTA and CDR2 as FQGNSA. The TCR comes from an adult with an advanced solid tumor such as melanoma, head and neck, liver or kidney cancer. The chain is built from TRBV7-2 and TRBJ2-2; tentatively, D is TRBD1 (6 bases). Sequences were derived from CD4+ or CD8+ T cells sorted from blood, sampled in a trial of the OX40 agonist ivuxolimab. In nucleotides, the CDR3 is TGTGCCAGCAGCTTAGCGCTAGGGGGGAACACCGGGGAGCTGTTTTTT. Translating gives CASSLALGGNTGELFF.